This T cell receptor beta chain was captured by sequencing in a study of CD8+ T cells in alopecia areata. Reverse transcription of extracted RNA yielded cDNA, which provided the sequencing template. Sequenced by immunoSEQ multiplex PCR; TCRdb stores in-frame clones only, minus some. The sample has roughly 64,000 clones, 44% seen once. PBMCs, the starting material, were the source of sorted CD4+ and CD8+ T cells. Germline values: CDR1 GTSNPN, CDR2 SVGIG (reference sequence). V lost 3 bases, J lost 2 bases, and 14 bases lay in between. The CDR3 is 15 amino acids. The specimen was NKG2D-low CD8+ T cells sorted from blood. V and J are TRBV30 and TRBJ2-1; a possible D gene is TRBD2 (7 bases). This TCR was sampled from a human donor with alopecia areata. The CDR3 region is CAWSGWGGAYNEQFF. Here the CDR3 DNA reads TGTGCCTGGAGCGGGTGGGGGGGCGCCTACAATGAGCAGTTCTTC.